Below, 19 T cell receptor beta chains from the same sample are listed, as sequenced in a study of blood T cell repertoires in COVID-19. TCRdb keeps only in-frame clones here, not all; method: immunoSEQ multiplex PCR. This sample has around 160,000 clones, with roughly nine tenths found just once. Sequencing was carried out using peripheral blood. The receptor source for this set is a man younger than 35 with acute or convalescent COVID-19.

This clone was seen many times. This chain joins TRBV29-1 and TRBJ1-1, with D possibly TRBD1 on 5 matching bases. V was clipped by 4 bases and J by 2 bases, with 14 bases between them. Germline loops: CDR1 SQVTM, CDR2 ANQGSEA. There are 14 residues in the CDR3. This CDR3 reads CSVGLGVGNTEAFF. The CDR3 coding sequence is TGCAGCGTTGGTCTAGGGGTGGGTAACACTGAAGCTTTCTTT.

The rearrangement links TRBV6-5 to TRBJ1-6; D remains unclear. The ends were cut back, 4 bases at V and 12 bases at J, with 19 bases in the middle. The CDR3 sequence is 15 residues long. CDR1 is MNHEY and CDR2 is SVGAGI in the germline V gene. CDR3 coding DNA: TGTGCCAGCAGTTCCACCAACAGCCAACCCAGACCCCTCCACTTT. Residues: CASSSTNSQPRPLHF.

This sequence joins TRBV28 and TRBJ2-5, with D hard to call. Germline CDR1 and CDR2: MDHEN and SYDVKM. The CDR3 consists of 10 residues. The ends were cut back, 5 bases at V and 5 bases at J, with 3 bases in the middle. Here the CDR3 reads CASSAETQYF. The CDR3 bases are TGTGCCAGCAGTGCGGAGACCCAGTACTTC. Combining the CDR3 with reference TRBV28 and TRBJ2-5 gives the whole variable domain DVKVTQSSRYLVKRTGEKVFLECVQDMDHENMFWYRQDPGLGLRLIYFSYDVKMKEKGDIPEGYSVSREKKERFSLILESASTNQTSMYLCASSAETQYFGPGTRLLVL.

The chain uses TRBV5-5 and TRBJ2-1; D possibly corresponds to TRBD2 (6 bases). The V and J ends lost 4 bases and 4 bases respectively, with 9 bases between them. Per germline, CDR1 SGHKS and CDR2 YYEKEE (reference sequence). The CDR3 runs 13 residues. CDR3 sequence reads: CASSARGYNEQFF. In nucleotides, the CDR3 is TGTGCCAGCAGCGCCCGGGGGTACAATGAGCAGTTCTTC.

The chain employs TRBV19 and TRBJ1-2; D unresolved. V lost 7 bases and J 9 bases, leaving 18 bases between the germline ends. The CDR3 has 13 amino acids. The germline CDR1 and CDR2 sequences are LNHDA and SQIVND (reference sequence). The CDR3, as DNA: TGTGCCAGTAAGATCGGTCAGGCTGAGAGCTACACCTTC. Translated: CASKIGQAESYTF.

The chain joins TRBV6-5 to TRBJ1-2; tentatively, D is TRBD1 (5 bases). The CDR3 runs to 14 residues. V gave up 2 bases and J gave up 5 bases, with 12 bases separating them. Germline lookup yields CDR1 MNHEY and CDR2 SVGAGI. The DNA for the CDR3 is TGTGCCAGCAGTTACCGATCGCGGGGGTATGGCTACACCTTC. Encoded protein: CASSYRSRGYGYTF.

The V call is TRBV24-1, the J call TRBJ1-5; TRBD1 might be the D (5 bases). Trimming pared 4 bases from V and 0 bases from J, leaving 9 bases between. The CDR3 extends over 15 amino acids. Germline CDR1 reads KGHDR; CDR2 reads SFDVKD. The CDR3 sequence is CATSDTTDSNQPQHF. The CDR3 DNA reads TGTGCCACCAGTGACACGACAGATAGCAATCAGCCCCAGCATTTT.

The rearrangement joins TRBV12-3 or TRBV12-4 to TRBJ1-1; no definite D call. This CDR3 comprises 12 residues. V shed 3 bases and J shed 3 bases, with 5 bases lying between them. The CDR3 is CASSFEYTEAFF. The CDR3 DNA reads TGTGCCAGCAGTTTTGAGTACACTGAAGCTTTCTTT.

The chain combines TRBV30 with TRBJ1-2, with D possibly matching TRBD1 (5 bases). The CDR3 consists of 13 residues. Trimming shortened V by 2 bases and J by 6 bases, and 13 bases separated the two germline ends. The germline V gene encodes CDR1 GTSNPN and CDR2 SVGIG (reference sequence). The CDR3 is CAWSSIGEDGYTF. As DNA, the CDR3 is TGTGCCTGGAGTAGTATAGGGGAGGATGGCTACACCTTC.

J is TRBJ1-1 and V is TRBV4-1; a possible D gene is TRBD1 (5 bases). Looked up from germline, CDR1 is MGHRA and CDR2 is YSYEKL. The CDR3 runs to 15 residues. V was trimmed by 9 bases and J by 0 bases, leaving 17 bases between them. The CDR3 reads CASRQRGGMNTEAFF. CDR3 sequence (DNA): TGCGCCAGTAGACAGAGGGGAGGTATGAACACTGAAGCTTTCTTT.

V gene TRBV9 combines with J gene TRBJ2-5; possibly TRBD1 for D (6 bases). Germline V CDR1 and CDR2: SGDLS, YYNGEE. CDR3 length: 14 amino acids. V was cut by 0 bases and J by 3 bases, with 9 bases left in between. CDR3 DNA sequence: TGTGCCAGCAGCGTAGAGCCAGGGGAAGAGACCCAGTACTTC. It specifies CASSVEPGEETQYF.

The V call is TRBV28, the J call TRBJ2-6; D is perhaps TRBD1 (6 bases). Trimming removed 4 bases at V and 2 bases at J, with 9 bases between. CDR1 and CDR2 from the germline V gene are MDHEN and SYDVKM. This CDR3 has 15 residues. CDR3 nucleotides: TGTGCCAGCAGTTCTACAGGGACTGGGGCCAACGTCCTGACTTTC. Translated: CASSSTGTGANVLTF.

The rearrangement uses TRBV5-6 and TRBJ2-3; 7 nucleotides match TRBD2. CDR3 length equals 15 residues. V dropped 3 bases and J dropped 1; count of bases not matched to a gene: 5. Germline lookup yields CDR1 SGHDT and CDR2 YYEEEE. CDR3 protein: CASSSYRGGTDTQYF. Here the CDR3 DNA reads TGTGCCAGCAGCTCCTACCGGGGGGGCACAGATACGCAGTATTTT.

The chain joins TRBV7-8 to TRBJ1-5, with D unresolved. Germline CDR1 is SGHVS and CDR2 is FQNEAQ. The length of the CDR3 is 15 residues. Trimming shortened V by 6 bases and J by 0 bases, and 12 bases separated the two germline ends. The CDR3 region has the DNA TGTGCCAGCAGTTCGACTCTCGATAGCAATCAGCCCCAGCATTTT. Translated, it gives CASSSTLDSNQPQHF.

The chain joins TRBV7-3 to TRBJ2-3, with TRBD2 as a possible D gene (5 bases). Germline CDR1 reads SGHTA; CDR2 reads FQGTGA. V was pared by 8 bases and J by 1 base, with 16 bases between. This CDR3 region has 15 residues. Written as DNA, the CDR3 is TGTGCCAGCCGTCAAACGGGGATGGGCACAGATACGCAGTATTTT. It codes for CASRQTGMGTDTQYF.

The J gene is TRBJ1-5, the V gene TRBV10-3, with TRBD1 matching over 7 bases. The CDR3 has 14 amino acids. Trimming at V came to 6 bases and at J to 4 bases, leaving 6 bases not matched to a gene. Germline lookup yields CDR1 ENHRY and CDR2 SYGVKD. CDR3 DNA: TGTGCCATCAGCCGAGGGGACAGTAATCAGCCCCAGCATTTT. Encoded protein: CAISRGDSNQPQHF.

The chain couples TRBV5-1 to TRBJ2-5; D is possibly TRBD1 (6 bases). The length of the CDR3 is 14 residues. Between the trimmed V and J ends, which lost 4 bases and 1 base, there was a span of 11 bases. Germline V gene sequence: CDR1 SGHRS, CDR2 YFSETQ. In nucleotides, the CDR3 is TGCGCCAGCAGCCCTGGGGGCAGCCAAGAGACCCAGTACTTC. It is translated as CASSPGGSQETQYF.

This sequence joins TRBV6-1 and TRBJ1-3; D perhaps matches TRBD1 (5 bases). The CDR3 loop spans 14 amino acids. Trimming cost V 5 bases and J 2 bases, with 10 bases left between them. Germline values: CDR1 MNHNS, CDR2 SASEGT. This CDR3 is CASSSGTPGNTIYF. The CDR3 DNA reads TGTGCCAGCAGTTCCGGGACTCCTGGAAACACCATATATTTT.

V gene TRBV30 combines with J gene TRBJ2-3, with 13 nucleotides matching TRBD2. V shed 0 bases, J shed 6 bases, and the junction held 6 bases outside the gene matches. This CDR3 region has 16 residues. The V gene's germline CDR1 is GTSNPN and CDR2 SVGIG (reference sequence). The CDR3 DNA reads TGTGCCTGGAGTGTAAGGACTAGCGGGGGAAAGGATACGCAGTATTTT. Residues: CAWSVRTSGGKDTQYF.